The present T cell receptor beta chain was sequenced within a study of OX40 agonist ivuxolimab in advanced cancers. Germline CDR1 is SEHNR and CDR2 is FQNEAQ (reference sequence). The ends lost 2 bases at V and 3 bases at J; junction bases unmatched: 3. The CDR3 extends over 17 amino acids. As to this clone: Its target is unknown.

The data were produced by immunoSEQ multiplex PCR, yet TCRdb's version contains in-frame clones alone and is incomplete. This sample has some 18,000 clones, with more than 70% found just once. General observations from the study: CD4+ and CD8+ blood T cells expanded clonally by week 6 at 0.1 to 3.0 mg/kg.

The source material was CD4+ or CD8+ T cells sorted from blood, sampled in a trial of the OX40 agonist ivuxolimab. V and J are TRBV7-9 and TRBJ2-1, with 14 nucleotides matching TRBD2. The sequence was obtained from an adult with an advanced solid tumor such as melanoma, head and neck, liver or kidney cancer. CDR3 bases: TGTGCCAGCAGCTTAAATGGACTAGCGGGAGGCTACAATGAGCAGTTCTTC. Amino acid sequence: CASSLNGLAGGYNEQFF. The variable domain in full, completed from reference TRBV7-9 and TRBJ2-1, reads DTGVSQNPRHKITKRGQNVTFRCDPISEHNRLYWYRQTLGQGPEFLTYFQNEAQLEKSRLLSDRFSAERPKGSFSTLEIQRTEQGDSAMYLCASSLNGLAGGYNEQFFGPGTRLTVL.